This T cell receptor (beta chain) was observed in a study of shared clonotypes between healthy human individuals. Study information: The cohort had a couple of women and a few men, ages 18 to 49.

Data came from immunoSEQ multiplex PCR; TCRdb stores just in-frame clones and leaves some out. The sample shows a few hundred thousand clones, around 76% of them seen only once. This clonotype was sampled from a middle-aged woman in good health. Some clones in this sample may be carry-over from other donors' samples. The sequencing input was PBMCs.

CDR3 sequence (DNA): TGTGCCAGCAGCTCCGGACTAGCGGGAGGGGATGAGCAGTTCTTC. Residues: CASSSGLAGGDEQFF. The V gene is TRBV7-3, the J gene TRBJ2-1; TRBD2 aligns across 15 bases. Germline lookup yields CDR1 SGHTA and CDR2 FQGTGA. CDR3 size: 15 residues. Germline trimming cut 4 bases from V and 8 bases from J; bases unmatched to any gene: 3.